This T cell receptor (beta chain) comes out of a study of cytomegalovirus exposure and HLA in healthy donors. Study conclusions and caveats: Later, an analysis found that TCR clusters from the first cohort tended to co-occur in the 130 or so validation repertoires. Reports showed the classifier diagnosing cytomegalovirus status with high specificity and sensitivity. Testing in vitro showed a few CMV-associated chains specific for CMV antigens.

As regards this clone: Its specificity is not known.

Germline assignment: CDR1 MNHNY and CDR2 SVGAGI (reference sequence). With V trimmed by 2 bases and J by 4 bases, 6 bases remained unmatched. The CDR3 has 15 residues. The donors were members of the validation cohort, which comprised about 120 subjects and was separate from the first cohort of 730 or so subjects. Clones were sequenced by immunoSEQ multiplex PCR, and TCRdb holds only the in-frame ones, with some missing. The data hold fewer than 150,000 clones, with 85% to 90% observed a single time. V usage is TRBV6-6 and J usage is TRBJ2-3, with 7 bases lining up with TRBD2. The receptor was derived from a man aged 18 to 29 in good health and CMV-seropositive. The sample taken for sequencing was PBMCs. The CDR3, as DNA: TGTGCCAGCAGTTACCGGACTAGAAGGGCAGATACGCAGTATTTT. Its protein is CASSYRTRRADTQYF.